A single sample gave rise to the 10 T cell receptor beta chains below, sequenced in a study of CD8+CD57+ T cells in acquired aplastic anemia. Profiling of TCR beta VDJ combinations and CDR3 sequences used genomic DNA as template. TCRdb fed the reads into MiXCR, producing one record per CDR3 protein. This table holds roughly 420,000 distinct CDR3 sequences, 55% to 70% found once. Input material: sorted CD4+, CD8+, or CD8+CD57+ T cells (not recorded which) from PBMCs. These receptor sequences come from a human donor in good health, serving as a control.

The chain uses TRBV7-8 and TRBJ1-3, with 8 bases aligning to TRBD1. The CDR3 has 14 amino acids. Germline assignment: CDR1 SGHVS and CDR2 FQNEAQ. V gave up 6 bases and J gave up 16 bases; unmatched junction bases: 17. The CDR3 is CASRTGDHGTLHYF. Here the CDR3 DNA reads TGTGCCAGCAGGACAGGGGACCACGGAACCCTCCACTATTTT.

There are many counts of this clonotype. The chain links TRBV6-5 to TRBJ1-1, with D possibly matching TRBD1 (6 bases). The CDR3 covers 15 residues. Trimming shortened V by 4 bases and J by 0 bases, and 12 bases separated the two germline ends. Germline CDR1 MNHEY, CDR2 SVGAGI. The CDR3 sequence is CASSSFGQLNTEAFF. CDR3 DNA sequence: TGTGCCAGCAGTTCCTTTGGACAGCTGAACACTGAAGCTTTCTTT.

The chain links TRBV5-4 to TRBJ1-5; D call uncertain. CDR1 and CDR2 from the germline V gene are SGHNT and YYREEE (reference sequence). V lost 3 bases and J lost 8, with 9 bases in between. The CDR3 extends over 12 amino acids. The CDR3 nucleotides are TGTGCCAGCAGCTCCCACGGGGAGCCCCAGCATTTT. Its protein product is CASSSHGEPQHF.

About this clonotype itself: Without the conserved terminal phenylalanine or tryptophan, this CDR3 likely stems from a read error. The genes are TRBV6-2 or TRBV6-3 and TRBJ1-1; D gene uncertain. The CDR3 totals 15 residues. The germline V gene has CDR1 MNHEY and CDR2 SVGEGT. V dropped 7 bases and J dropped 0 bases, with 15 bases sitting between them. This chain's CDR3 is CASKGNRAVNTEAFL. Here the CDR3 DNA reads TGTGCCAGCAAGGGTAATAGGGCGGTGAACACTGAAGCTTTCTTG.

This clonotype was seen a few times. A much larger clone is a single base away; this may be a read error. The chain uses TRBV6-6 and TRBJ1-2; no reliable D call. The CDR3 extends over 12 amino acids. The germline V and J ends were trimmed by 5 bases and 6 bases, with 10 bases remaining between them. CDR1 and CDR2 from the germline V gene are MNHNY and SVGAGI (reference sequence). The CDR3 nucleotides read TGTGCCAGCAGTGGTAACCTCGATGGCTACACCTTC. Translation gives CASSGNLDGYTF.

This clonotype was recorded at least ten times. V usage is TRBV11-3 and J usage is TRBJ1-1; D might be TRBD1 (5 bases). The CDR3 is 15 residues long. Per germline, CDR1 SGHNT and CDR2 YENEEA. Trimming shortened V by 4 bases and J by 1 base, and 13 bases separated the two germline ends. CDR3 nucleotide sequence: TGTGCCAGCAGCTCCTACGGGACCAAGAACACTGAAGCTTTCTTT. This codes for CASSSYGTKNTEAFF.

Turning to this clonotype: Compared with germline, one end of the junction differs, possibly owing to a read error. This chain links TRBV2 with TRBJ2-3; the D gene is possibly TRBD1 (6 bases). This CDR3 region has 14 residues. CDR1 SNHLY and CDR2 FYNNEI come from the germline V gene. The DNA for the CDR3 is TGTGCCAGCAGTGAAAGGAGATACACATATGCTCAGGGGTTT. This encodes CASSERRYTYAQGF.

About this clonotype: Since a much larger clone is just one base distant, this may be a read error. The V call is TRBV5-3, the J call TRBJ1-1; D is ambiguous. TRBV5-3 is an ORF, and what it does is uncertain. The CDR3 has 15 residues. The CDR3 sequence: CASSLFAGINTGAFF. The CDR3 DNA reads TGTGCCAGCAGCTTGTTTGCGGGAATAAACACTGGAGCTTTCTTT.

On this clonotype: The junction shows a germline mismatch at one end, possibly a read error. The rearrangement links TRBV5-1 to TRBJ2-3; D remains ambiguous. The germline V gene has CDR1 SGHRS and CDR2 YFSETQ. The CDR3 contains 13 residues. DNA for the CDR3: TGTGCCAGCAGCTTGGACCAGCCAGATGAGCAGTATTTT. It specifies CASSLDQPDEQYF.

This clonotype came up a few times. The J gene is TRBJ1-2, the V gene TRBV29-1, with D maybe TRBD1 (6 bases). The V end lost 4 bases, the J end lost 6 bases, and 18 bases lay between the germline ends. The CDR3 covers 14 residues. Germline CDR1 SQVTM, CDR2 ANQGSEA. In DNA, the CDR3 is TGCAGCGTTGTCGGTCAGGGGATTTCCCATGGCTACACCTTC. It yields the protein CSVVGQGISHGYTF.